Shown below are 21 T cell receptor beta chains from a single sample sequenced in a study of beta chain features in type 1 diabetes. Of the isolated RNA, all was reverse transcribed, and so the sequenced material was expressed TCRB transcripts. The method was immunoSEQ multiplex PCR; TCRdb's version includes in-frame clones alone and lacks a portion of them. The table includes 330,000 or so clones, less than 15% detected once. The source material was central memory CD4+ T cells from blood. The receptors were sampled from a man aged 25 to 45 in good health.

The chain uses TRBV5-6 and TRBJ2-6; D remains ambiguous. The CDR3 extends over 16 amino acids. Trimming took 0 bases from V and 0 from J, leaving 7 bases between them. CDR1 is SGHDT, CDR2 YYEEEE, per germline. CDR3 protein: CASSLEGFSGANVLTF. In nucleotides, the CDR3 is TGTGCCAGCAGCTTGGAGGGTTTCTCTGGGGCCAACGTCCTGACTTTC.

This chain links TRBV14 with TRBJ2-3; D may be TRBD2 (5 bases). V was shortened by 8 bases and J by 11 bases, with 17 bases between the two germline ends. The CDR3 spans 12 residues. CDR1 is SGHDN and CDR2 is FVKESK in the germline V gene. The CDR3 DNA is TGTGCCAGCTCCGAGGGTGTCCCTTTGCAGTATTTT. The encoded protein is CASSEGVPLQYF.

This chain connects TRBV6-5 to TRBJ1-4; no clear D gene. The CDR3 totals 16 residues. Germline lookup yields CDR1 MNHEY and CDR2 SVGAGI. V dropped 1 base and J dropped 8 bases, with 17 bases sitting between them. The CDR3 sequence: CASSYLLDSRREKLFF. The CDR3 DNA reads TGTGCCAGCAGTTACTTACTGGACTCGAGACGCGAAAAACTGTTTTTT.

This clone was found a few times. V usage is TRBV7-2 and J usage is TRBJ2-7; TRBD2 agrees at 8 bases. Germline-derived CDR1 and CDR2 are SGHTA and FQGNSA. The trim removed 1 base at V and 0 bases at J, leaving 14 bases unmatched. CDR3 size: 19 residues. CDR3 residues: CASSLVGRGALKSSYEQYF. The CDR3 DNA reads TGTGCCAGCAGCTTAGTTGGGCGGGGGGCCCTAAAAAGCTCCTACGAGCAGTACTTC.

CDR3 DNA sequence: TGTGCCAGCAGGGCTGAGAACACCGGGGAGCTGTTTTTT. Translation gives CASRAENTGELFF. V is TRBV7-2 and J is TRBJ2-2; D gene unclear. The CDR3 sequence is 13 residues long. Looked up from germline, CDR1 is SGHTA and CDR2 is FQGNSA. Trimming took 6 bases from V and 1 from J, leaving 6 bases between them. Full variable domain (outside the CDR3, taken from reference TRBV7-2 and TRBJ2-2): GAGVSQSPSNKVTEKGKDVELRCDPISGHTALYWYRQSLGQGLEFLIYFQGNSAPDKSGLPSDRFSAERTGGSVSTLTIQRTQQEDSAVYLCASRAENTGELFFGEGSRLTVL.

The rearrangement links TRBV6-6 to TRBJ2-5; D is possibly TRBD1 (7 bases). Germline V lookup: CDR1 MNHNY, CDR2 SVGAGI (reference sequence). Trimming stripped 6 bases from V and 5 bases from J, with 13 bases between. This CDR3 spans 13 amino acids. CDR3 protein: CASRPTGRETQYF. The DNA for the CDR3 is TGTGCCAGCAGGCCGACAGGGAGGGAGACCCAGTACTTC.

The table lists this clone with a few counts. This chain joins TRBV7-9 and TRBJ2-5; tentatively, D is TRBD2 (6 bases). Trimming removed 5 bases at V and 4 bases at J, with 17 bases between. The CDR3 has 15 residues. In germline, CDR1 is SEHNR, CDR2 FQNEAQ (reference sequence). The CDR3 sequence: CASSPKTRLSETQYF. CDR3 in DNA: TGTGCCAGCAGCCCCAAGACTAGGCTTTCAGAGACCCAGTACTTC.

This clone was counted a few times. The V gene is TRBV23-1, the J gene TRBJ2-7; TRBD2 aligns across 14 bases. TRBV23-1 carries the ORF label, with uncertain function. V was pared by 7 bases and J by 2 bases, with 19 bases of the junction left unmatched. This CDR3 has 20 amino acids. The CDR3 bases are TGCGCCAGCATGGGACAGGGGCTTGGACTAGCGGGAGGCAGCCCCTACGAGCAGTACGTC. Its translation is CASMGQGLGLAGGSPYEQYV.

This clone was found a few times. CDR3 bases: TGTGCCAGCAGCTTAGGGCTAGCGGTGAACACCGGGGAGCTGTTTTTT. Translating gives CASSLGLAVNTGELFF. V gene TRBV7-9 combines with J gene TRBJ2-2, with 7 bases fitting TRBD2. The CDR3 length is 16 residues. Germline assignment: CDR1 SEHNR and CDR2 FQNEAQ (reference sequence). With V trimmed by 1 base and J by 1 base, 3 bases remained unmatched.

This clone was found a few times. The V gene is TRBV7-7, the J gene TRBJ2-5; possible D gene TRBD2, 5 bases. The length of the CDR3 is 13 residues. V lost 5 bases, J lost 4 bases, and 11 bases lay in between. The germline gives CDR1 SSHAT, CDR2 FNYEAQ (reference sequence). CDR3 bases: TGTGCCAGCAGCGCCACTAGTGCAGAGACCCAGTACTTC. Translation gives CASSATSAETQYF.

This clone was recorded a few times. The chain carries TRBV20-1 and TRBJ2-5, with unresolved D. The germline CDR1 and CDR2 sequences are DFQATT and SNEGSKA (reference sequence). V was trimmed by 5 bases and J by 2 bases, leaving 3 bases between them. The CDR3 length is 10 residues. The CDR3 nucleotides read TGCAGTGCTCTACAAGAGACCCAGTACTTC. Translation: CSALQETQYF.

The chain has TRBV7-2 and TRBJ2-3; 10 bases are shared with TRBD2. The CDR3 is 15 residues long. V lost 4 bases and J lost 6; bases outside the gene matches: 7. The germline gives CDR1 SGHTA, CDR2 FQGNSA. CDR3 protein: CASSYPGLASDTQYF. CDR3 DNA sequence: TGTGCCAGCAGCTATCCGGGACTAGCGTCCGATACGCAGTATTTT.

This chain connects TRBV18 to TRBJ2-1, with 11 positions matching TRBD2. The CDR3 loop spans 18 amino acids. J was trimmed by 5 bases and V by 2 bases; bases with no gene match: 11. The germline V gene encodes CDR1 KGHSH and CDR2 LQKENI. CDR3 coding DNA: TGTGCCAGCTCACCAGGAGCAGCCGGGACTAGCGGTAACAATGAGCAGTTCTTC. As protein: CASSPGAAGTSGNNEQFF.

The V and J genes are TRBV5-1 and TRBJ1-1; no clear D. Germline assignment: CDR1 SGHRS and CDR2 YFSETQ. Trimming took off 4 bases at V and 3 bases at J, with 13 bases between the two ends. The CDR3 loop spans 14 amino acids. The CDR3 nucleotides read TGCGCCAGCAGCCGTCAAAGGAGGGACACTGAAGCTTTCTTT. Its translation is CASSRQRRDTEAFF.

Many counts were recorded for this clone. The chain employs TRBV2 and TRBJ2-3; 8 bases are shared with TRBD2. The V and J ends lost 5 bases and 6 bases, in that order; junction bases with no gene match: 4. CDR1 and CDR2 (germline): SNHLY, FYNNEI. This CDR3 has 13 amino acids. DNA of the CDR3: TGTGCCAGCAGTTTCGCTAGCGGGGATACGCAGTATTTT. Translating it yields CASSFASGDTQYF.

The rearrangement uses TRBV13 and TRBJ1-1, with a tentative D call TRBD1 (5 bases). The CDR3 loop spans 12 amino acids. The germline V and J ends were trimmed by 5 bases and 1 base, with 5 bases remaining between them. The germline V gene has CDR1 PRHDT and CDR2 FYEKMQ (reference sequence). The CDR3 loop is CASSQGNTEAFF. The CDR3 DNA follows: TGTGCCAGCAGCCAGGGGAACACTGAAGCTTTCTTT.

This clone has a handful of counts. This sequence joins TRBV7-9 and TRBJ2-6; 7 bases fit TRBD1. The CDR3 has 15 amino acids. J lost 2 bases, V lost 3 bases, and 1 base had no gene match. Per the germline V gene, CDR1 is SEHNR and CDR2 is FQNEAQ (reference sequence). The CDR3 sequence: CASSFTGAGANVLTF. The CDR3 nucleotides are TGTGCCAGCAGCTTCACAGGGGCTGGGGCCAACGTCCTGACTTTC.

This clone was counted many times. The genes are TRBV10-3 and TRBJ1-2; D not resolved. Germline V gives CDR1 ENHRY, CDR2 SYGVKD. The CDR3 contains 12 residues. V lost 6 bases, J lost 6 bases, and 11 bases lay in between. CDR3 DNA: TGTGCCATCAGGGGGATTAGAGATGGCTACACCTTC. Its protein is CAIRGIRDGYTF.

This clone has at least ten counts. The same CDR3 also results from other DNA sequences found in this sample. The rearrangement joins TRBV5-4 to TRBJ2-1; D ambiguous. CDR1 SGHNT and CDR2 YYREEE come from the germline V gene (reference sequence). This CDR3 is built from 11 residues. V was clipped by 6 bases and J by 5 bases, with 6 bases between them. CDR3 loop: CASTRDNEQFF. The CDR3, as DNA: TGTGCCAGCACTAGGGACAATGAGCAGTTCTTC.

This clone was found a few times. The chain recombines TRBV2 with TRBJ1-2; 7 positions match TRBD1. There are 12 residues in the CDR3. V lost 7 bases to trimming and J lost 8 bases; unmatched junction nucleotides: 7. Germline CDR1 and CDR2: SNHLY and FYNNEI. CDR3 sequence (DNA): TGTGCCAGCACGGGACAGATGAGGGGCTACACCTTC. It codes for CASTGQMRGYTF. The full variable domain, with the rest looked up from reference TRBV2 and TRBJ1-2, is EPEVTQTPSHQVTQMGQEVILRCVPISNHLYFYWYRQILGQKVEFLVSFYNNEISEKSEIFDDQFSVERPDGSNFTLKIRSTKLEDSAMYFCASTGQMRGYTFGSGTRLTVV.

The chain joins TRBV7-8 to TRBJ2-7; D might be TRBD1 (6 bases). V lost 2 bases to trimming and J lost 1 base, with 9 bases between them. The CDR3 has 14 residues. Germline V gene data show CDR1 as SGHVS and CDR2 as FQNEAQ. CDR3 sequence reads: CASSLHRESYEQYV. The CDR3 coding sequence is TGTGCCAGCAGCTTACACAGGGAATCCTACGAGCAGTACGTC.